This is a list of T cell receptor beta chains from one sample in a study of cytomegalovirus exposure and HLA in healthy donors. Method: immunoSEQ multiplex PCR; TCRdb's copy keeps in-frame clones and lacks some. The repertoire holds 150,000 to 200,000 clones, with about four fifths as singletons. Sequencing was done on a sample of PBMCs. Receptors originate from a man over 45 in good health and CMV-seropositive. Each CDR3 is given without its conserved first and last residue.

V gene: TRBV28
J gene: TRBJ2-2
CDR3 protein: ASSGTGDTGELF

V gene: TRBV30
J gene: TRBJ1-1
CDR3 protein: AWSQDSTTEAF

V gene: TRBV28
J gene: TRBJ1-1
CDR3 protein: ASSGPLGSGKVEAF

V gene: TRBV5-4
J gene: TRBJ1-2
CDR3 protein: ASSSPGTGIYGYT

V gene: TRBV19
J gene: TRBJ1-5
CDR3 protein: ASSPYLQGVGSNQPQH

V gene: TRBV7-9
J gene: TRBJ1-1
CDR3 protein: ASSLEPNTEAF

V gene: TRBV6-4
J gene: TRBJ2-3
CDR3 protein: ASSAGTGATDTQY

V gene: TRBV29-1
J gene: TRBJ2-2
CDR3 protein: SVEGGQPTGELF

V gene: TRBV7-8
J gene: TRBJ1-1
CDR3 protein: ASSTYRGLGITEAF

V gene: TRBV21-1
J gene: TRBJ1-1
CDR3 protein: ASSKNRGENTEAF

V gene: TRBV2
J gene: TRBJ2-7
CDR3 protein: ASSPQGVGEQY

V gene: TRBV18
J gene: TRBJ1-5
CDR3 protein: ASSPEQDISTQH

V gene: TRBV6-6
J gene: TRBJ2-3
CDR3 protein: ASSRASGASTDTQY

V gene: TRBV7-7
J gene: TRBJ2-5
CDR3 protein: ASSPNRGRSGEETQY

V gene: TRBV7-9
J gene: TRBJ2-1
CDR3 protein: ASSPTFGIRDEQF

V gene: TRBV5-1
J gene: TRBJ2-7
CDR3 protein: ASSLYSGDSYEQY

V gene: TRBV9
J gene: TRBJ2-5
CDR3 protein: ASSVGSGNQETQY

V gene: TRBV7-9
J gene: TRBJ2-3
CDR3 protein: ASSAAGRTDTQY

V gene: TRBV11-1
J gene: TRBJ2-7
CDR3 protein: ASSLGWGSSYEQY

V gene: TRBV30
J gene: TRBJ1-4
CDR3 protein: AWSYGNEKLF

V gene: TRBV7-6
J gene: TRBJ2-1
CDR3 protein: ASSASGGAVNEQF

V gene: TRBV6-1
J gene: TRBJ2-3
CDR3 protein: ASSEALAGGIDTQY

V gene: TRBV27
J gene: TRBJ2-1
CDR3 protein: ASSLVVASGIYEQF

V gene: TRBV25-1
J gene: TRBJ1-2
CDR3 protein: ASSESGGTRGPGYT

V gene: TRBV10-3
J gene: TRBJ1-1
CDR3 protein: AISKAQNTEAF

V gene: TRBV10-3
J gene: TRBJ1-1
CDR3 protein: AISEEVPNTEAF

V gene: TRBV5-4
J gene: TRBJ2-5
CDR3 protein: ASSRRGIQETQY

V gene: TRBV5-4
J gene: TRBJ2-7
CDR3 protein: ASSWGQGPYEQY

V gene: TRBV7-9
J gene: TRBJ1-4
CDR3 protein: ASSLPLTPNNEKLF

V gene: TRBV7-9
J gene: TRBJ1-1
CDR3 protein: ASRSGAATEAF

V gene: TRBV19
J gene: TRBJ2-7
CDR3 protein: ASSTGLISYEQY

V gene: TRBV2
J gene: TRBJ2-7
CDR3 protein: ASNSGNSYEQY

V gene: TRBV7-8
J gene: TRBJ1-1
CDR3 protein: ASSIFRAEAF

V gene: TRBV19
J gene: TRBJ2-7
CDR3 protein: ASSIGQGYSYEQY

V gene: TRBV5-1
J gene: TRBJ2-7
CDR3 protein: ASSLTGQGAYEQY

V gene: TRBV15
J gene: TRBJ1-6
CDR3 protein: ATSRDRSVGSPLH

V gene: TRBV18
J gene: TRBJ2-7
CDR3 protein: ASLGTRTGESYEQY

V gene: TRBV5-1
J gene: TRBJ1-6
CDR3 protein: ASSPGRGDSPLH

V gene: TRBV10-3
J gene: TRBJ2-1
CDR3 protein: AISERDNYNEQF

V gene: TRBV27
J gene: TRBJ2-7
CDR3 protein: ASSLSEGSYEQY

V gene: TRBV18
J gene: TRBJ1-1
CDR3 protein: ASSRTGDTEAF

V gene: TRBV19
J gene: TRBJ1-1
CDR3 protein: ASSEERNTEAF

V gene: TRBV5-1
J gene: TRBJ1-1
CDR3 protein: ASSSDRGWANTEAF

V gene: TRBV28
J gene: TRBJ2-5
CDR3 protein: ASSSRGQGRETQY

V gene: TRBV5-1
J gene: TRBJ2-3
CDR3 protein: ASSLAGQGLLDTQY

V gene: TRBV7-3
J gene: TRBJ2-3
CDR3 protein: ASSLRDSITDTQY

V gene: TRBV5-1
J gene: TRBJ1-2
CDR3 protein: ASSTGQGPYGYT

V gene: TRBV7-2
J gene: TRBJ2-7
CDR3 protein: ASSPIGDREQY

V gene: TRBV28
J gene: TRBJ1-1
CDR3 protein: ASTQTGDLNTEAF